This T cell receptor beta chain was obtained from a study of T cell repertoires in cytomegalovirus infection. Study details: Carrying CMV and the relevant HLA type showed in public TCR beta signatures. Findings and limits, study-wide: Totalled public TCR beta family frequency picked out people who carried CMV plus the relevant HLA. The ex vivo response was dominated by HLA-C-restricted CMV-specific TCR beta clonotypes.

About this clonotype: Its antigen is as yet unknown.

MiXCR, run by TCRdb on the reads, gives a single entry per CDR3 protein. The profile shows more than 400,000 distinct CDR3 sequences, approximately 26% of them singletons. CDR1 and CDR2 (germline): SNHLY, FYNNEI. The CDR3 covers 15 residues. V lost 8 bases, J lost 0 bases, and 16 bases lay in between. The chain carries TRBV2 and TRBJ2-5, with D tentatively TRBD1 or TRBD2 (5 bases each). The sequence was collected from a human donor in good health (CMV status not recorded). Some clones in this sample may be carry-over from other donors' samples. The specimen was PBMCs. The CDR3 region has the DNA TGTGCCAGCCATGGGGGTTTGGAGGACCAAGAGACCCAGTACTTC. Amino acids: CASHGGLEDQETQYF.